The present T cell receptor beta chain was sequenced within a study of OX40 agonist ivuxolimab in advanced cancers. As to this clone: Its antigen is as yet unknown.

V was pared by 2 bases and J by 8 bases, with 11 bases of the junction left unmatched. The CDR3 has 16 amino acids. CDR1 SGHTS and CDR2 YDEGEE come from the germline V gene. Study-wide results and caveats: On average, a greater number of expanded clones characterised CD8+ T cells relative to CD4+.

TCRdb's table, derived via immunoSEQ multiplex PCR, lists solely in-frame clones and lacks some. The sample holds fewer than 30,000 clones; more than 85% are singletons and the top ten take approximately 19%. V gene TRBV5-8 combines with J gene TRBJ2-3; the match to TRBD2 covers 10 bases. This receptor was identified in an adult with an advanced solid tumor such as melanoma, head and neck, liver or kidney cancer. This material consisted of CD4+ or CD8+ T cells sorted from blood, taken in a trial of the OX40 agonist ivuxolimab. The DNA for the CDR3 is TGTGCCAGCAGCTTCGGTCTAGCGGGAGACTTTCGTACGCAGTATTTT. Protein sequence: CASSFGLAGDFRTQYF.